Below are 20 T cell receptor beta chains sequenced from a single sample in a study of blood T cell repertoires in COVID-19. Some clones are missing from TCRdb's copy, which holds only in-frame ones; the method was immunoSEQ multiplex PCR. The data show under 45,000 clones, with roughly 85% seen just once and about 4.9% held by the top ten. Sequencing used peripheral blood. The receptors shown here come from a man aged 35 to 55 with active COVID-19.

This chain uses TRBV19 with TRBJ2-5; 16 bases agree with TRBD2. CDR3 length equals 20 residues. Germline-derived CDR1 and CDR2 are LNHDA and SQIVND (reference sequence). V was pared by 4 bases and J by 5 bases, with 16 bases of the junction left unmatched. DNA of the CDR3: TGTGCCAGTAGTAACCTCCTCTGGGGACTAGCGGGAGGGCGACAGGAGACCCAGTACTTC. Translated: CASSNLLWGLAGGRQETQYF.

The J gene is TRBJ1-4, the V gene TRBV15; TRBD1 matches at 9 bases. The V and J ends lost 5 bases and 6 bases, in that order; junction bases with no gene match: 4. This CDR3 is 14 amino acids long. The germline V gene has CDR1 LNHNV and CDR2 YYDKDF (reference sequence). For the CDR3, the DNA is TGTGCCACCAGCGAGGACAGGGGTGATGAAAAACTGTTTTTT. Translation gives CATSEDRGDEKLFF.

This clone was counted a single time. The J gene is TRBJ1-5, the V gene TRBV3-1 (or the pseudogene TRBV3-2), with D unresolved. Germline CDR1 LGHDT, CDR2 YNNKEL (reference sequence). The CDR3 runs to 14 residues. Trimming removed 1 base at V and 2 bases at J, with 6 bases between. This CDR3 is CASSQGPGNQPQHF. CDR3 DNA sequence: TGTGCCAGCAGCCAAGGTCCGGGCAATCAGCCCCAGCATTTT.

This clone was seen more than once but under ten times. The chain employs TRBV5-4 and TRBJ1-4, with D possibly being TRBD1 (6 bases). Trimming shortened V by 4 bases and J by 12 bases, and 19 bases separated the two germline ends. Germline CDR1 SGHNT, CDR2 YYREEE (reference sequence). The CDR3 totals 14 residues. DNA of the CDR3: TGTGCCAGCAGCCCTTCCGTAGCTGGGGGCGAACTGTTTTTT. Protein sequence: CASSPSVAGGELFF.

The chain couples TRBV5-1 to TRBJ2-2; D call uncertain. Per the germline V gene, CDR1 is SGHRS and CDR2 is YFSETQ. This CDR3 region has 16 residues. Trimming took 1 base from V and 0 from J, leaving 10 bases between them. The CDR3 DNA reads TGCGCCAGCAGCTTGAGAGAACAGCCGAACACCGGGGAGCTGTTTTTT. Its protein product is CASSLREQPNTGELFF. The full variable domain, in which reference TRBV5-1 and TRBJ2-2 provide the parts outside the CDR3, is KAGVTQTPRYLIKTRGQQVTLSCSPISGHRSVSWYQQTPGQGLQFLFEYFSETQRNKGNFPGRFSGRQFSNSRSEMNVSTLELGDSALYLCASSLREQPNTGELFFGEGSRLTVL.

J is TRBJ2-1 and V is TRBV27; 7 bases map to TRBD2. Germline CDR1 is MNHEY and CDR2 is SMNVEV (reference sequence). The CDR3 sequence is 16 residues long. The J segment lost 7 bases and the V segment lost 4 bases, leaving 13 bases of the junction unmatched. CDR3 region: CASSSLGAGPHNEQFF. As DNA, the CDR3 is TGTGCCAGCAGTTCCCTTGGAGCGGGACCCCATAATGAGCAGTTCTTC.

The chain is built from TRBV20-1 and TRBJ2-1; TRBD1 might be the D (6 bases). From germline, CDR1 is DFQATT and CDR2 SNEGSKA (reference sequence). The V gene lost 3 bases and the J gene lost 2 bases, with 17 bases spanning the gap. This CDR3 is 16 amino acids long. The CDR3 coding sequence is TGCAGTGCTAGTAAGGACAGTTTTTTAGCCTACAATGAGCAGTTCTTC. Its protein is CSASKDSFLAYNEQFF.

J is TRBJ1-1 and V is TRBV10-2, with D unclear. CDR1 and CDR2 from the germline V gene are WSHSY and SAAADI. The CDR3 has 16 residues. Trimming shortened V by 3 bases and J by 1 base, and 15 bases separated the two germline ends. Here the CDR3 DNA reads TGCGCCAGCAGTGAAGAGGTGGAACCGGAGAACACTGAAGCTTTCTTT. This sequence encodes CASSEEVEPENTEAFF.

J is TRBJ1-2 and V is TRBV27, with TRBD1 matching 9 bases. Germline lookup yields CDR1 MNHEY and CDR2 SMNVEV (reference sequence). The CDR3 is made up of 16 amino acids. With V trimmed by 5 bases and J by 2 bases, 9 bases remained unmatched. CDR3 in amino acids: CASSAHRDRENYGYTF. The DNA of the CDR3 is TGTGCCAGCAGTGCCCACCGGGACAGGGAAAACTATGGCTACACCTTC.

V usage is TRBV30 and J usage is TRBJ1-2; weak D call: TRBD1 (5 bases). Germline-derived CDR1 and CDR2 are GTSNPN and SVGIG (reference sequence). Trimming took 3 bases from V and 2 from J, leaving 10 bases between them. The CDR3 covers 13 residues. The CDR3 bases are TGTGCCTGGAGGGGCACAGGCAACTATGGCTACACCTTC. Protein sequence: CAWRGTGNYGYTF. Looking up the rest from reference TRBV30 and TRBJ1-2 gives the full variable domain: SQTIHQWPATLVQPVGSPLSLECTVEGTSNPNLYWYRQAAGRGLQLLFYSVGIGQISSEVPQNLSASRPQDRQFILSSKKLLLSDSGFYLCAWRGTGNYGYTFGSGTRLTVV.

The V gene is TRBV5-1, the J gene TRBJ2-3; D unresolved. CDR1 is SGHRS and CDR2 is YFSETQ in the germline V gene. Trimming took off 0 bases at V and 0 bases at J, with 8 bases between the two ends. CDR3 length: 15 amino acids. The CDR3 DNA is TGCGCCAGCAGCTTGGTAGATTTTAGCACAGATACGCAGTATTTT. Translating it yields CASSLVDFSTDTQYF.

The genes are TRBV6-5 and TRBJ2-7; 9 bases match TRBD1. V shed 5 bases and J 6 bases; nucleotides not matched to a gene: 5. Germline CDR1 MNHEY, CDR2 SVGAGI. There are 13 residues in the CDR3. The CDR3 region is CASSRTGVGEQYF. The CDR3, as DNA: TGTGCCAGCAGTCGGACAGGGGTGGGCGAGCAGTACTTC.

About this clone itself: One junction end disagrees with the germline gene, perhaps due to a read error. This chain links TRBV7-7 with TRBJ1-5, with a tentative D call TRBD1 (6 bases). CDR1 and CDR2 (germline): SSHAT, FNYEAQ (reference sequence). This CDR3 contains 14 residues. The CDR3 protein is CASTSQFGTQPQHF. CDR3 DNA sequence: TGTGCTAGCACCTCACAATTTGGGACACAGCCCCAGCATTTT.

This chain connects TRBV30 to TRBJ1-2; D is uncertain. Trimming took 1 base from V and 0 from J, leaving 9 bases between them. The CDR3 has 14 residues. CDR1 GTSNPN and CDR2 SVGIG come from the germline V gene (reference sequence). The chain's CDR3 is CAWSAGVANYGYTF. The CDR3 DNA follows: TGTGCCTGGAGTGCAGGCGTAGCTAACTATGGCTACACCTTC.

The chain has TRBV7-9 and TRBJ2-7; TRBD2 aligns across 16 bases. The CDR3 has 16 residues. Germline lookup yields CDR1 SEHNR and CDR2 FQNEAQ (reference sequence). Trimming at V came to 5 bases and at J to 2 bases, leaving 3 bases not matched to a gene. The CDR3 DNA reads as TGTGCCAGCAGCCAAGGGACTAGCGGGAGGGCCTACGAGCAGTACTTC. It encodes CASSQGTSGRAYEQYF. Full variable domain (rest looked up from reference TRBV7-9 and TRBJ2-7): DTGVSQNPRHKITKRGQNVTFRCDPISEHNRLYWYRQTLGQGPEFLTYFQNEAQLEKSRLLSDRFSAERPKGSFSTLEIQRTEQGDSAMYLCASSQGTSGRAYEQYFGPGTRLTVT.

The V gene is TRBV7-9, the J gene TRBJ1-2, with TRBD1 matching 8 bases. The V segment lost 0 bases and the J segment 4 bases; nucleotides outside the gene matches: 10. From germline, CDR1 is SEHNR and CDR2 FQNEAQ (reference sequence). The CDR3 is 17 residues long. CDR3 sequence: CASSLASGGRDTYGYTF. CDR3 sequence (DNA): TGTGCCAGCAGCTTAGCTTCAGGGGGCCGGGACACCTATGGCTACACCTTC.

The rearrangement uses TRBV28 and TRBJ1-2; 8 bases agree with TRBD1. Trimming took 4 bases from V and 6 from J; bases not matched to a gene: 7. The CDR3 extends over 14 amino acids. Germline CDR1 reads MDHEN; CDR2 reads SYDVKM. The CDR3 region is CASSSPTGEDGYTF. The CDR3 DNA is TGTGCCAGCAGTTCCCCGACAGGGGAAGATGGCTACACCTTC.

The count of this clone is one. This CDR3 reads CSVEGLAEVTYNEQFF. DNA of the CDR3: TGCAGCGTTGAGGGACTAGCGGAGGTTACCTACAATGAGCAGTTCTTC. The rearrangement uses TRBV29-1 and TRBJ2-1; the match to TRBD2 covers 11 bases. Germline CDR1 is SQVTM and CDR2 is ANQGSEA. There are 16 residues in the CDR3. With V trimmed by 3 bases and J by 2 bases, 6 bases remained unmatched.

The chain employs TRBV2 and TRBJ1-5; 9 bases are shared with TRBD1. The CDR3 contains 14 residues. The J segment lost 7 bases and the V segment lost 5 bases, leaving 6 bases of the junction unmatched. Germline CDR1 and CDR2: SNHLY and FYNNEI. The CDR3 DNA sequence: TGTGCCAGCAGTAGGGACAGGGCGGGGCAGCCCCAGCATTTT. Residues: CASSRDRAGQPQHF.

The V call is TRBV6-5, the J call TRBJ2-3, with 7 bases aligning to TRBD2. V lost 6 bases, J lost 5 bases, and 11 bases stayed unmatched. This CDR3 is built from 15 residues. In germline, CDR1 is MNHEY, CDR2 SVGAGI. The CDR3 nucleotides are TGTGCCAGCAGGGCCCCGGGAACGGGAGGAGATACGCAGTATTTT. Its translation: CASRAPGTGGDTQYF.